This entry lists 21 T cell receptor beta chains sequenced from one sample in a study of blood T cell repertoires in COVID-19. Sequencing was performed with immunoSEQ multiplex PCR; in TCRdb, only in-frame clones are kept and a portion is missing. The table records 200,000 to 250,000 clones, 80% to 90% of them present only once. Sample: peripheral blood. Receptors were obtained from an elderly woman with active or convalescent COVID-19.

This clone was counted a single time. The rearrangement uses TRBV7-2 and TRBJ1-2, with unresolved D. The CDR3 sequence is 14 residues long. Germline V CDR1 and CDR2: SGHTA, FQGNSA. Trimming shortened V by 0 bases and J by 3 bases, and 8 bases separated the two germline ends. Written as DNA, the CDR3 is TGTGCCAGCAGCTTAGCGATCGGAGACTATGGCTACACCTTC. Its translation: CASSLAIGDYGYTF. The full variable domain, in which reference TRBV7-2 and TRBJ1-2 provide the parts outside the CDR3, is GAGVSQSPSNKVTEKGKDVELRCDPISGHTALYWYRQSLGQGLEFLIYFQGNSAPDKSGLPSDRFSAERTGGSVSTLTIQRTQQEDSAVYLCASSLAIGDYGYTFGSGTRLTVV.

The V call is TRBV9, the J call TRBJ2-2; TRBD2 matches at 8 bases. With V trimmed by 6 bases and J by 0 bases, 10 bases remained unmatched. The CDR3 consists of 17 residues. Germline-derived CDR1 and CDR2 are SGDLS and YYNGEE. The CDR3: CASTLRGGPANTGELFF. CDR3 coding DNA: TGTGCCAGCACCCTACGGGGGGGCCCCGCGAACACCGGGGAGCTGTTTTTT.

The chain links TRBV9 to TRBJ1-3; 7 bases match TRBD1. Germline-derived CDR1 and CDR2 are SGDLS and YYNGEE. Trimming cost V 4 bases and J 0 bases; bases outside gene matches: 4. CDR3 size: 15 residues. CDR3 nucleotides: TGTGCCAGCAGCTCCGCAGGGGGCTCTGGAAACACCATATATTTT. This sequence encodes CASSSAGGSGNTIYF.

This clone was counted a single time. This chain uses TRBV11-3 with TRBJ1-1; the match to TRBD1 covers 8 bases. The V segment lost 5 bases and the J segment 5 bases; nucleotides outside the gene matches: 16. CDR1 is SGHNT and CDR2 is YENEEA in the germline V gene. This CDR3 contains 17 residues. The CDR3 sequence: CASSQGVRDRGGTEAFF. The CDR3 bases are TGTGCCAGCAGCCAGGGCGTTAGAGACAGGGGCGGGACTGAAGCTTTCTTT.

This rearrangement joins TRBV3-1 (or the pseudogene TRBV3-2) to TRBJ1-1; 7 bases line up with TRBD1. This CDR3 has 15 amino acids. J gave up 2 bases and V 4 bases, and 7 bases lay outside the gene matches. Germline lookup yields CDR1 LGHDT and CDR2 YNNKEL (reference sequence). In nucleotides, the CDR3 is TGTGCCAGCAGCCTTTTCCGGGACAGCAACACTGAAGCTTTCTTT. It yields the protein CASSLFRDSNTEAFF.

Concerning this clone itself: One end of the junction varies from germline; a read error may be responsible. The chain uses TRBV5-1 and TRBJ2-7; the D is unclear. This CDR3 comprises 16 residues. Germline loops: CDR1 SGHRS, CDR2 YFSETQ. In DNA, the CDR3 is TGCGCCAGCAGCTTGGACGTTCTGGGCCTCTCCTACAAGCAGTACTTC. Translated: CASSLDVLGLSYKQYF.

This clone was counted only a few times. The chain links TRBV9 to TRBJ1-3; D unclear. Trimming pared 4 bases from V and 4 bases from J, leaving 9 bases between. The germline V gene has CDR1 SGDLS and CDR2 YYNGEE. The CDR3 sequence is 13 residues long. As DNA, the CDR3 is TGTGCCAGCAGCAGTGAGCCGGGAAACACCATATATTTT. This sequence encodes CASSSEPGNTIYF.

J is TRBJ1-6 and V is TRBV4-2; no clear D. This CDR3 is 16 amino acids long. Germline assignment: CDR1 LGHNA and CDR2 YNFKEQ. V lost 1 base and J lost 1, with 8 bases in between. CDR3 amino acids: CASSQAEGSYNSPLHF. CDR3 nucleotides: TGTGCCAGCAGCCAAGCGGAGGGATCCTATAATTCACCCCTCCACTTT.

In its sample, this clone was seen once. V and J are TRBV7-2 and TRBJ1-1; weak D call: TRBD1 (6 bases). Trimming cost V 5 bases and J 8 bases, with 12 bases left between them. This CDR3 has 12 residues. Germline-derived CDR1 and CDR2 are SGHTA and FQGNSA. The chain's CDR3 is CASSVTGTEAFF. CDR3 DNA: TGTGCCAGCAGCGTAACCGGGACAGAAGCTTTCTTT.

The sample holds many counts of this clone. The chain has TRBV4-1 and TRBJ2-3; D might be TRBD2 (6 bases). CDR1 is MGHRA, CDR2 YSYEKL, per germline. The CDR3 is 15 residues long. The V end lost 8 bases, the J end lost 2 bases, and 17 bases lay between the germline ends. The CDR3, as DNA: TGCGCCAGCTCGCGGGGCGGGCTGACCACAGATACGCAGTATTTT. It translates to CASSRGGLTTDTQYF.

The genes are TRBV7-2 and TRBJ2-3; 11 nucleotides align to TRBD2. This CDR3 is built from 15 residues. Germline CDR1 reads SGHTA; CDR2 reads FQGNSA. The V and J ends lost 1 base and 4 bases, in that order; junction bases with no gene match: 1. The CDR3 here is CASSLVAGGPDTQYF. CDR3 nucleotide sequence: TGTGCCAGCAGCTTAGTAGCGGGAGGGCCAGATACGCAGTATTTT.

The CDR3: CASSARASDEQFF. Written as DNA, the CDR3 is TGTGCCAGCAGCGCCCGTGCTAGCGATGAGCAGTTCTTC. The chain uses TRBV7-9 and TRBJ2-1; tentatively, D is TRBD2 (6 bases). CDR1 SEHNR and CDR2 FQNEAQ come from the germline V gene (reference sequence). This CDR3 region has 13 residues. V dropped 5 bases and J dropped 8 bases, with 13 bases sitting between them.

V usage is TRBV30 and J usage is TRBJ1-4; D not certain. The CDR3 runs to 11 residues. CDR1 and CDR2 from the germline V gene are GTSNPN and SVGIG (reference sequence). The CDR3 DNA reads TGTGCGGGAGGATTTAATGAAAAACTGTTTTTT. It encodes CAGGFNEKLFF.

This CDR3 is CAWSVHRAQETQYF. CDR3 sequence (DNA): TGTGCCTGGAGTGTACACAGGGCCCAAGAGACCCAGTACTTC. The chain couples TRBV30 to TRBJ2-5; a weak D match, TRBD1 (6 bases). There are 14 residues in the CDR3. The ends were cut back, 0 bases at V and 1 base at J, with 9 bases in the middle. CDR1 is GTSNPN and CDR2 is SVGIG in the germline V gene (reference sequence).

Points on this clone: Other nucleotide sequences in the sample specify the same CDR3. The V call is TRBV9, the J call TRBJ1-1, with 7 nucleotides matching TRBD1. The CDR3 runs 15 residues. V trimming: 0 bases; J trimming: 1 base; junction bases outside the gene matches: 3. Germline CDR1 SGDLS, CDR2 YYNGEE. CDR3 coding DNA: TGTGCCAGCAGCGTAGACCCAGGGGGGAACACTGAAGCTTTCTTT. The encoded protein is CASSVDPGGNTEAFF.

The CDR3 loop reads CASSPTSGYEQYF. DNA of the CDR3: TGTGCCAGCTCCCCTACTAGCGGCTACGAGCAGTACTTC. The chain is built from TRBV18 and TRBJ2-7, with TRBD2 matching 8 bases. The CDR3 is 13 residues long. CDR1 is KGHSH, CDR2 LQKENI, per germline. Trimming took 6 bases from V and 3 from J; bases not matched to a gene: 4.

V usage is TRBV2 and J usage is TRBJ2-1; 7 nucleotides align to TRBD2. V dropped 3 bases and J dropped 0; count of bases not matched to a gene: 26. The length of the CDR3 is 23 residues. The germline gives CDR1 SNHLY, CDR2 FYNNEI. This CDR3 reads CASSDPAGNSNPLYPSSYNEQFF. Here the CDR3 DNA reads TGTGCCAGCAGTGACCCAGCGGGGAACTCTAACCCATTGTATCCAAGCTCCTACAATGAGCAGTTCTTC.

This clone was seen a handful of times. The chain carries TRBV6-6 and TRBJ1-5; possible D gene TRBD1, 6 bases. CDR1 and CDR2 (germline): MNHNY, SVGAGI (reference sequence). The length of the CDR3 is 16 residues. Trimming stripped 5 bases from V and 0 bases from J, with 14 bases between. CDR3 in amino acids: CASSRYRDYSNQPQHF. DNA of the CDR3: TGTGCCAGCAGTCGATACAGGGATTATAGCAATCAGCCCCAGCATTTT.

The V and J genes are TRBV7-8 and TRBJ1-6; D remains ambiguous. The CDR3 is 17 amino acids. Trimming pared 1 base from V and 8 bases from J, leaving 18 bases between. Germline CDR1 SGHVS, CDR2 FQNEAQ. Here the CDR3 DNA reads TGTGCCAGCAGCTTAGGGTCCGGCGGGCGCGTCGATTCACCCCTCCACTTT. It translates to CASSLGSGGRVDSPLHF.

This clone was seen just once. The chain is built from TRBV5-1 and TRBJ2-1; TRBD2 aligns across 9 bases. The CDR3 is 18 amino acids. J lost 4 bases, V lost 0 bases, and 11 bases had no gene match. The germline V gene encodes CDR1 SGHRS and CDR2 YFSETQ. The CDR3 protein is CASSLVVSGGLGYNEQFF. CDR3 coding DNA: TGCGCCAGCAGCTTGGTTGTTAGCGGGGGCCTAGGGTACAATGAGCAGTTCTTC.

This chain connects TRBV7-8 to TRBJ1-2; maybe TRBD1 (6 bases). V lost 5 bases, J lost 4 bases, and 17 bases lay in between. Germline V lookup: CDR1 SGHVS, CDR2 FQNEAQ. This CDR3 region has 15 residues. The CDR3 region has the DNA TGTGCCAGCAGCCAAAGGGGGACATCTTCCTATGGCTACACCTTC. Translation: CASSQRGTSSYGYTF.